In its sample, the clone carrying this TCR beta chain was seen once. This record belongs to a study of blood T cell repertoires in COVID-19. Study-level information: T cells, B-cell-depleted T cells, or PBMCs supplied cDNA or gDNA.

J lost 4 bases, V lost 4 bases, and 6 bases had no gene match. In germline, CDR1 is SGHNT, CDR2 YYREEE (reference sequence). The CDR3 is 15 residues long. Sequencing used immunoSEQ multiplex PCR; TCRdb keeps in-frame clones, though not all of them. The data contain more than 250,000 clones, roughly 86% of them seen just once; the ten biggest clones take up about 1.6%. The TCR was taken from a woman in her forties or fifties with acute or convalescent COVID-19. The rearrangement uses TRBV5-4 and TRBJ2-5; 11 bases agree with TRBD2. The sequencing input was peripheral blood. The CDR3 spells CASSPITSGRETQYF. The CDR3 DNA follows: TGTGCCAGCAGCCCCATCACTAGCGGGAGAGAGACCCAGTACTTC. Combining the CDR3 with reference TRBV5-4 and TRBJ2-5 gives the whole variable domain ETGVTQSPTHLIKTRGQQVTLRCSSQSGHNTVSWYQQALGQGPQFIFQYYREEENGRGNFPPRFSGLQFPNYSSELNVNALELDDSALYLCASSPITSGRETQYFGPGTRLLVL.